This passage covers 4 T cell receptor beta chains from one sample sequenced in a study of blood T cell repertoires in COVID-19. Assay used: immunoSEQ multiplex PCR; TCRdb lists only in-frame clones, some missing. This sample yields around 200,000 clones, of which more than 85% are seen a single time; around 6.5% belongs to the top ten. The source material was peripheral blood. The receptors shown here come from a woman aged 80 or over in a cohort sampled during active or convalescent COVID-19.

V gene TRBV7-2 combines with J gene TRBJ1-1; 8 positions match TRBD1. The V gene's germline CDR1 is SGHTA and CDR2 FQGNSA. This CDR3 is 15 amino acids long. V lost 6 bases, J lost 1 base, and 7 bases stayed unmatched. The CDR3 region is CASSLGQGGNTEAFF. The CDR3 DNA follows: TGTGCCAGCAGTCTAGGACAGGGAGGGAACACTGAAGCTTTCTTT.

This chain uses TRBV18 with TRBJ1-2; 12 nucleotides align to TRBD1. Unmatched junction bases numbered 19, after V lost 4 bases and J lost 4 bases. The CDR3 length is 20 residues. Per the germline V gene, CDR1 is KGHSH and CDR2 is LQKENI. The CDR3 nucleotides are TGTGCCAGCTCACTGCCAAGAGGTTGGGGACAGGGGGCGCGAGGCTATGGCTACACCTTC. Protein: CASSLPRGWGQGARGYGYTF.

The V gene is TRBV5-5, the J gene TRBJ2-2, with 7 positions matching TRBD1. CDR3 length equals 16 residues. The J segment lost 4 bases and the V segment lost 4 bases, leaving 10 bases of the junction unmatched. Per the germline V gene, CDR1 is SGHKS and CDR2 is YYEKEE (reference sequence). The CDR3 DNA follows: TGTGCCAGCAGCCAGGTCCCGCAGGGGGTCACCGGGGAGCTGTTTTTT. Protein product: CASSQVPQGVTGELFF.

This rearrangement joins TRBV20-1 to TRBJ1-1, with 7 positions matching TRBD1. V gave up 3 bases and J gave up 7 bases; unmatched junction bases: 14. The CDR3 spans 15 residues. Germline CDR1 and CDR2: DFQATT and SNEGSKA (reference sequence). Written as DNA, the CDR3 is TGCAGTGCTAGTGACAGGGTAGGTGGGGGCAATGAAGCTTTCTTT. The encoded protein is CSASDRVGGGNEAFF.